This TCR beta chain stems from a study of Ad26.COV2.S vaccination and SARS-CoV-2 variants. Study-level points and caveats: Vaccinees displayed broader spike-specific TCR repertoires than placebo recipients.

With 5 bases clipped from V and 7 bases from J, the junction kept 14 bases outside the gene matches. This CDR3 contains 16 residues. Per the germline V gene, CDR1 is SEHNR and CDR2 is FQNEAQ (reference sequence). This clone has a handful of counts. Its antigen is still unknown. Profiling relied on immunoSEQ multiplex PCR, and the TCRdb table lists in-frame clones only, not all of them. There are about 180,000 clones in the sample; around 85% occur only once, and about 5.5% lies in the top ten. The starting material was peripheral blood, obtained after recovery from COVID-19. The sequence was collected from a human donor who had recovered from COVID-19. V and J are TRBV7-9 and TRBJ1-2; 9 bases are shared with TRBD1. The CDR3 sequence: CASSPSGGGQGSGYTF. The CDR3 nucleotides read TGTGCCAGCAGCCCCTCGGGCGGGGGACAGGGTAGTGGCTACACCTTC.